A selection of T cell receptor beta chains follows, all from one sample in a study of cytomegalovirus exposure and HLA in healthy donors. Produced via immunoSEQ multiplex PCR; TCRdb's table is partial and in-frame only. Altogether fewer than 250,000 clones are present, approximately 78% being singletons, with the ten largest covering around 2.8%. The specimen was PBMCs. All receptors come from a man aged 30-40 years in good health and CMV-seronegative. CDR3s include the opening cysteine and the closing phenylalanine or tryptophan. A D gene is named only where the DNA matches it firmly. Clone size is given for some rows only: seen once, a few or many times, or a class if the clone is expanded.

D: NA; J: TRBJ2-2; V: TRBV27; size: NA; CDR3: CASSSTVSGELFF; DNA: TGTGCCAGCAGTTCGACAGTTTCCGGGGAGCTGTTTTTT
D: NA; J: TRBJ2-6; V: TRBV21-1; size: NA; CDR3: CASSPGGQGVSGASVLTF; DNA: TGTGCCAGCAGCCCAGGGGGACAGGGGGTCTCTGGGGCCAGCGTCCTGACTTTC
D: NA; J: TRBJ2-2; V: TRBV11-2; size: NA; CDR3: CASSLDSQVAGELFF; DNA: TGTGCCAGCAGCTTAGATTCGCAGGTCGCCGGGGAGCTGTTTTTT
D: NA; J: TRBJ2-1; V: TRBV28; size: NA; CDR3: CASSSYRVNEQFF; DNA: TGTGCCAGCAGTTCATACAGGGTGAATGAGCAGTTCTTC
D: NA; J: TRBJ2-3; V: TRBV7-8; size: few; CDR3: CASSAARIDRNTDTQYF; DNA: TGTGCCAGCAGCGCTGCCCGCATAGACAGAAACACAGATACGCAGTATTTT
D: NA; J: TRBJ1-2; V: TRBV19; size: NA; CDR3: CASSGSGEYDGYTF; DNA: TGTGCCAGTAGTGGATCAGGGGAATACGATGGCTACACCTTC
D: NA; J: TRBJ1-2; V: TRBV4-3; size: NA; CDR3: CASSQLFGGSGMDGYTF; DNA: TGCGCCAGCAGCCAACTTTTTGGAGGATCAGGTATGGACGGCTACACCTTC
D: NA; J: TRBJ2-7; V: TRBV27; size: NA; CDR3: CASSSRGGGTYEQYF; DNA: TGTGCCAGCAGCTCTAGGGGGGGAGGCACCTACGAGCAGTACTTC
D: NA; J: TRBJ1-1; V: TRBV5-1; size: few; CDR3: CASSPAGLANTEAFF; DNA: TGCGCCAGCAGCCCCGCAGGGCTGGCGAACACTGAAGCTTTCTTT
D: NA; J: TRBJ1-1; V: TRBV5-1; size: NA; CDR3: CASSLGGDEAFF; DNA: TGCGCCAGCAGCTTGGGGGGAGACGAAGCTTTCTTT
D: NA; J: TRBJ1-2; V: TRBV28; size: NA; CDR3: CASRASGANYGYTF; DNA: TGTGCCAGCAGGGCTTCAGGGGCTAACTATGGCTACACCTTC
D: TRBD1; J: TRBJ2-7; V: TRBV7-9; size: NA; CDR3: CASSLTGNEQYF; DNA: TGTGCCAGCAGCTTGACAGGGAACGAGCAGTACTTC
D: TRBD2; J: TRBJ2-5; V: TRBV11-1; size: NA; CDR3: CASSPGLAGGSQETQYF; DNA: TGTGCCAGCAGCCCCGGACTAGCGGGGGGCTCCCAAGAGACCCAGTACTTC
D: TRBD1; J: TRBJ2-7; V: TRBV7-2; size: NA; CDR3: CASSTGTGTAYEQYF; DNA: TGTGCCAGCAGCACCGGGACAGGAACCGCCTACGAGCAGTACTTC
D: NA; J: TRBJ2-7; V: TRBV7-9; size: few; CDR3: CASSLGRGEQYF; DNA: TGTGCCAGCAGCTTAGGAAGAGGAGAGCAGTACTTC
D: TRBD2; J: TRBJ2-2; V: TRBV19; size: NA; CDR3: CASSFLAGVTGELFF; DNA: TGTGCCAGTAGTTTCCTAGCGGGAGTCACCGGGGAGCTGTTTTTT
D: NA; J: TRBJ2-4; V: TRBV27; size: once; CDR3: CASGLVKNIQYF; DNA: TGTGCCAGCGGTCTAGTTAAAAACATTCAGTACTTC
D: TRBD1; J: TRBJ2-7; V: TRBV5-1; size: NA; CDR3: CASSTGTGLYEQYF; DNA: TGCGCCAGCAGCACCGGGACAGGTCTCTACGAGCAGTACTTC
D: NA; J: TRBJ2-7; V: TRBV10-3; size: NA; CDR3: CAISEGTGPTSQYF; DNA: TGTGCCATCAGTGAGGGAACAGGGCCCACGTCGCAGTACTTC
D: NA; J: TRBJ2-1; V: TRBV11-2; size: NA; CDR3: CASSLEGAGSNEQFF; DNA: TGTGCCAGCAGCTTAGAAGGGGCAGGGTCCAATGAGCAGTTCTTC
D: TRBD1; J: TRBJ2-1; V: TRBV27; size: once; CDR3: CASSYRGYNEQFF; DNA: TGTGCCAGCAGTTACAGGGGGTACAATGAGCAGTTCTTC
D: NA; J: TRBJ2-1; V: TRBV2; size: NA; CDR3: CARGGTGYYNEQFF; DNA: TGTGCCAGGGGTGGGACTGGATACTACAATGAGCAGTTCTTC
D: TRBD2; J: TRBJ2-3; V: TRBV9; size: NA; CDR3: CASSVASGGLTDTQYF; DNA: TGTGCCAGCAGCGTCGCTAGCGGGGGGCTCACAGATACGCAGTATTTT
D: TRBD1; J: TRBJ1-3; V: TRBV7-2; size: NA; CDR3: CASSLAGTVSGNTIYF; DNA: TGTGCCAGCAGCTTAGCCGGGACAGTCTCTGGAAACACCATATATTTT
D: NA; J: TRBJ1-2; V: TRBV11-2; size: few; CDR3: CASSLGAGIAAGYTF; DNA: TGTGCCAGCAGCTTAGGGGCAGGGATAGCCGCTGGCTACACCTTC
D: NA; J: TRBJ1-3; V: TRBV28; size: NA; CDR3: CASRNFGEGNTIYF; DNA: TGTGCCAGCAGAAACTTCGGGGAAGGAAACACCATATATTTT
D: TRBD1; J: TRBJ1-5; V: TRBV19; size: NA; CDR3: CASSTQGAGQPQHF; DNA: TGTGCCAGTAGTACACAGGGGGCAGGGCAGCCCCAGCATTTT
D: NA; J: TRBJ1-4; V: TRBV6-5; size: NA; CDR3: CASSRRGTNEKLFF; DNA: TGTGCCAGCAGTCGCAGGGGAACTAATGAAAAACTGTTTTTT
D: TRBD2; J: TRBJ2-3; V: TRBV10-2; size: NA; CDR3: CASSPTSGGVGDTQYF; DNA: TGCGCCAGCAGCCCGACTAGCGGGGGGGTAGGAGATACGCAGTATTTT
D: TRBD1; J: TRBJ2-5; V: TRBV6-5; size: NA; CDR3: CASSSLTGSETQYF; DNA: TGTGCCAGCAGTTCCTTGACAGGGTCAGAGACCCAGTACTTC
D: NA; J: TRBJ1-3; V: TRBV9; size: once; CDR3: CASSVVGSSGNTIYF; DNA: TGTGCCAGCAGCGTAGTGGGGAGCTCTGGAAACACCATATATTTT
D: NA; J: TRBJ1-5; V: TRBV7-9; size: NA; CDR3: CASSFRGYSPYSNQPQHF; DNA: TGTGCCAGCAGCTTCCGGGGATATAGTCCTTATAGCAATCAGCCCCAGCATTTT
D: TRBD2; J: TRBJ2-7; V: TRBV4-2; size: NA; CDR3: CASSHQLYGGDSYEQYF; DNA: TGTGCCAGCAGCCACCAACTCTACGGGGGGGATTCCTACGAGCAGTACTTC
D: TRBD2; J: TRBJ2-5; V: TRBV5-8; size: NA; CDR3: CASSLVGTSDRGTQYF; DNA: TGTGCCAGCAGCTTGGTAGGGACTAGCGACCGGGGCACCCAGTACTTC
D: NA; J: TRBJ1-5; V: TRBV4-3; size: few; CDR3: CASSRWRDQPQHF; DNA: TGCGCCAGCAGCCGGTGGAGGGATCAGCCCCAGCATTTT
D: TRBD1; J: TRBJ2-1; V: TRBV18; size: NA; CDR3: CASSPRGTGGSYNEQFF; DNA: TGTGCCAGCTCACCACGAGGGACAGGGGGCTCCTACAATGAGCAGTTCTTC
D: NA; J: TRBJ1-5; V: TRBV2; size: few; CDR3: CASSEGGRAHQPQHF; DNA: TGTGCCAGCAGTGAAGGGGGCCGGGCTCATCAGCCCCAGCATTTT
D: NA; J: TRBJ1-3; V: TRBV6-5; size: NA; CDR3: CASSYSAGSGNTIYF; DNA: TGTGCCAGCAGTTACTCGGCAGGCTCTGGAAACACCATATATTTT
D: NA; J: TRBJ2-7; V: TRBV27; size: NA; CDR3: CASSPGMGASYEQYF; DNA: TGTGCCAGCAGCCCCGGGATGGGGGCCTCCTACGAGCAGTACTTC
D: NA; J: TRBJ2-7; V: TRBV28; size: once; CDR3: CASSLWGPMAYEQYF; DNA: TGTGCCAGCAGTTTATGGGGGCCCATGGCCTACGAGCAGTACTTC
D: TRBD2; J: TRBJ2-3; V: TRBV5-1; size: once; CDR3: CASSLEAAGATDTQYF; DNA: TGCGCCAGCAGCTTGGAGGCAGCGGGGGCCACAGATACGCAGTATTTT
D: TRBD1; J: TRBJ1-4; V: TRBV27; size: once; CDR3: CASSSVTGGSQKLFF; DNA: TGTGCCAGCAGTTCCGTGACAGGGGGTAGTCAAAAACTGTTTTTT
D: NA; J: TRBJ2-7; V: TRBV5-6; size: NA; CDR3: CASSLPIGEQYF; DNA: TGTGCCAGCAGCTTGCCAATCGGCGAGCAGTACTTC
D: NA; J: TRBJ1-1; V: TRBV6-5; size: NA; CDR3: CASISQGWNTEAFF; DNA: TGTGCCAGCATCTCACAGGGTTGGAACACTGAAGCTTTCTTT
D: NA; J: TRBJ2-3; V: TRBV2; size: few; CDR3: CASSGGTAFPDTQYF; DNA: TGTGCCAGCAGTGGCGGGACAGCCTTCCCAGATACGCAGTATTTT
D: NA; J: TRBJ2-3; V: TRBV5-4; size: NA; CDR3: CASSLEQSSTDTQYF; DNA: TGTGCCAGCAGCTTGGAACAGTCTAGCACAGATACGCAGTATTTT
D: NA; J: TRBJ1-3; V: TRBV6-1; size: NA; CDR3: CASSESGAPSGNTIYF; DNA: TGTGCCAGCAGTGAATCTGGGGCACCCTCTGGAAACACCATATATTTT
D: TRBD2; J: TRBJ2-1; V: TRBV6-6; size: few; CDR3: CASSYLAGGPVEQFF; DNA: TGTGCCAGCAGTTATTTAGCGGGGGGGCCGGTCGAGCAGTTCTTC
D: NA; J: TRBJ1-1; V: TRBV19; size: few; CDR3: CASRARGYPEAFF; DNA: TGTGCCAGTAGAGCGCGGGGCTACCCCGAAGCTTTCTTT
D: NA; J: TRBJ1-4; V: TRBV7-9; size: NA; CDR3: CASSPYGRRGLEKLFF; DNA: TGTGCCAGCAGCCCCTACGGGAGGCGTGGGCTTGAAAAACTGTTTTTT
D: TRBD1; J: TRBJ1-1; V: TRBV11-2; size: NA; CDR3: CASSSRTGGTPEAFF; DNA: TGTGCCAGCAGCTCGCGGACAGGGGGCACCCCTGAAGCTTTCTTT
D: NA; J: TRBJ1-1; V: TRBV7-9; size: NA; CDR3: CASSFPAAPNTEAFF; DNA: TGTGCCAGCAGCTTCCCAGCGGCACCGAACACTGAAGCTTTCTTT
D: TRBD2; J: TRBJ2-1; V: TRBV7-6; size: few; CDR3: CASSRNRVGTSGGQQFF; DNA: TGTGCCAGCAGCCGGAACCGAGTCGGGACTAGCGGGGGCCAGCAGTTCTTC
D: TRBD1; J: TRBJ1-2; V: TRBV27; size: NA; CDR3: CASSLTGQSLSGYTF; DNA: TGTGCCAGCAGTTTAACGGGACAGAGTCTTTCGGGCTACACCTTC
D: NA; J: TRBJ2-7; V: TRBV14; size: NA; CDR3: CASSKEVWGMEQYF; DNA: TGTGCCAGCAGCAAAGAGGTCTGGGGCATGGAGCAGTACTTC
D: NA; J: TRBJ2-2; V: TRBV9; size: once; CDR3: CASSVSQGENTGELFF; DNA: TGTGCCAGCAGCGTTTCTCAGGGTGAGAACACCGGGGAGCTGTTTTTT
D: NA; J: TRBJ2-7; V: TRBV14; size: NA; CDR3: CASSQVRAHEQYF; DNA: TGTGCCAGCAGCCAAGTGAGGGCCCACGAGCAGTACTTC
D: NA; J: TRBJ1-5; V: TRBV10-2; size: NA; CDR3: CASSESSGGNQPQHF; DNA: TGCGCCAGCAGTGAGTCGTCCGGGGGCAATCAGCCCCAGCATTTT
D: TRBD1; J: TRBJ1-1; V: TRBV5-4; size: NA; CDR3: CASSSDRGLATEAFF; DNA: TGTGCCAGCAGCTCGGACAGGGGTTTGGCGACTGAAGCTTTCTTT
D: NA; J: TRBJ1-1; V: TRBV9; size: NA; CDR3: CASSADSGPAEAFF; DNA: TGTGCCAGCAGCGCCGACAGTGGGCCGGCTGAAGCTTTCTTT